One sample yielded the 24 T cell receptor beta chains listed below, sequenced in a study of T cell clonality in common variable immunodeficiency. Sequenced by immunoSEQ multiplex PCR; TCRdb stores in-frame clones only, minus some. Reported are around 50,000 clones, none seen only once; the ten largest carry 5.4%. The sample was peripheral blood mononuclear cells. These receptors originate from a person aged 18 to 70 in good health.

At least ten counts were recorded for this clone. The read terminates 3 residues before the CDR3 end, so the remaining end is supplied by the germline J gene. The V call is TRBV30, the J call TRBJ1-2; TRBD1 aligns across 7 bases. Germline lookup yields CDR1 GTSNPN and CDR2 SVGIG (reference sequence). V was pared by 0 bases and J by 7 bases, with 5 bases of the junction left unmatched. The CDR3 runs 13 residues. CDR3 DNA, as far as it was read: TGTGCCTGGAGTGTTAGGGGGCAAGGTGGC. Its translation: CAWSVRGQGG. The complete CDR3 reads CAWSVRGQGGYTF.

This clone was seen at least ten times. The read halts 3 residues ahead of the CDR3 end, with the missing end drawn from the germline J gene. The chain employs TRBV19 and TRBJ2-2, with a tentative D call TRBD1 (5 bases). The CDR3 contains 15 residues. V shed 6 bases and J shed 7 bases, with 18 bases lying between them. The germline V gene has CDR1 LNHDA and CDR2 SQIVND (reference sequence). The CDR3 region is CASRSILGQDGELFF. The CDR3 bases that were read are TGTGCCAGTAGAAGTATACTGGGGCAGGACGGGGAG. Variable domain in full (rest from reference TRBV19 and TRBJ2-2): DGGITQSPKYLFRKEGQNVTLSCEQNLNHDAMYWYRQDPGQGLRLIYYSQIVNDFQKGDIAEGYSVSREKKESFPLTVTSAQKNPTAFYLCASRSILGQDGELFFGEGSRLTVL.

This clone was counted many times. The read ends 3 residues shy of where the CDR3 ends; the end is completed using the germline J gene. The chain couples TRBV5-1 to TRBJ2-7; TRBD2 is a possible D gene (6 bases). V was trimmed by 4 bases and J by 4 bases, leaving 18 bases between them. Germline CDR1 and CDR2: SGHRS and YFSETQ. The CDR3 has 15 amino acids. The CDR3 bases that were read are TGCGCCAGCAGCCCCCCTAGCGTTTCCGGGTACGAG. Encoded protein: CASSPPSVSGYE. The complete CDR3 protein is CASSPPSVSGYEQYF.

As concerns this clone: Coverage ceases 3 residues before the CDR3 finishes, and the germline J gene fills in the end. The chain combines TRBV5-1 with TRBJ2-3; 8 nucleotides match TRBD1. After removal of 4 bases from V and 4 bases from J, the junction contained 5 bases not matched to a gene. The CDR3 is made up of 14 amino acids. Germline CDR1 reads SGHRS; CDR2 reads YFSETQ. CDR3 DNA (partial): TGCGCCAGCAGCGAGACAGGGGTGGCAGATACG. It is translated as CASSETGVADT. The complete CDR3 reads CASSETGVADTQYF. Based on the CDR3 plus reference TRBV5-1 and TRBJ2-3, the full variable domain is KAGVTQTPRYLIKTRGQQVTLSCSPISGHRSVSWYQQTPGQGLQFLFEYFSETQRNKGNFPGRFSGRQFSNSRSEMNVSTLELGDSALYLCASSETGVADTQYFGPGTRLTVL.

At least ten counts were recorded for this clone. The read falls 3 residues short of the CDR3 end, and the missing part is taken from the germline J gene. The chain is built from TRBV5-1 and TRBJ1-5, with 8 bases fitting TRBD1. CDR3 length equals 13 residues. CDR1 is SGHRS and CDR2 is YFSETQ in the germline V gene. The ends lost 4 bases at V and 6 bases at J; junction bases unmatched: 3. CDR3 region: CASSRTGPQPQHF. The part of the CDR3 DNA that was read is TGCGCCAGCAGCCGGACAGGGCCTCAGCCC.

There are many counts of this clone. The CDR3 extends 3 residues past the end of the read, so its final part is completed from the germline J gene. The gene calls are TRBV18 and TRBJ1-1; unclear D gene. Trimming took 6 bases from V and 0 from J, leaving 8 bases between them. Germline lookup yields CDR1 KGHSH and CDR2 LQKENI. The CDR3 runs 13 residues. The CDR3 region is CASSQALNTEAFF. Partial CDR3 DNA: TGTGCCAGCTCGCAGGCCTTGAACACTGAA. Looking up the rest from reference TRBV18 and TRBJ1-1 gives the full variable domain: NAGVMQNPRHLVRRRGQEARLRCSPMKGHSHVYWYRQLPEEGLKFMVYLQKENIIDESGMPKERFSAEFPKEGPSILRIQQVVRGDSAAYFCASSQALNTEAFFGQGTRLTVV.

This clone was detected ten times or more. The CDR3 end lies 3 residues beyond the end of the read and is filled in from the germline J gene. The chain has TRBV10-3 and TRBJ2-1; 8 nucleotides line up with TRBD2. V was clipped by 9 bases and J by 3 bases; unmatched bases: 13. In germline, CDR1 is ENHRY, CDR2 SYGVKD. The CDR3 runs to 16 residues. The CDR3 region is CAISPGREAFYNEQFF. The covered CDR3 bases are TGTGCCATTTCACCCGGGCGGGAGGCCTTCTACAATGAG.

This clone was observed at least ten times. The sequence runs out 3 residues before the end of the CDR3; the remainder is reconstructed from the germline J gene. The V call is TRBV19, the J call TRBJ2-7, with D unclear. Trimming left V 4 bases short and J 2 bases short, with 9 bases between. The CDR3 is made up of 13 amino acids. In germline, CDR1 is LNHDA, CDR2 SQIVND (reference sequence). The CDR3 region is CASSTGYTYEQYF. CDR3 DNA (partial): TGTGCCAGTAGTACAGGATACACCTACGAG.

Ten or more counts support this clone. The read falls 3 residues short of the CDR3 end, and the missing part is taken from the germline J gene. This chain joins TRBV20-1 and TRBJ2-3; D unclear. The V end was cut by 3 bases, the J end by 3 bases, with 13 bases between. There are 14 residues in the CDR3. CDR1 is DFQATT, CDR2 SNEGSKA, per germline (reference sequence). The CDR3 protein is CSARKGLPTDTQYF. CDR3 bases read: TGCAGTGCTAGGAAGGGCCTCCCAACAGATACG.

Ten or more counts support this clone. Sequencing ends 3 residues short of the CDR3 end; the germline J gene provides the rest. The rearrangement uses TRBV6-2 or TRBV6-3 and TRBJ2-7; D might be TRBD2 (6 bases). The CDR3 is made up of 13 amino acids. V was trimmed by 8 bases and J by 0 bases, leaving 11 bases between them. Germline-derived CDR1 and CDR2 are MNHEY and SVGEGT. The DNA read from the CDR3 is TGTGCCAGCCTCGGCGGGGCCTCCTACGAG. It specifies CASLGGASYE. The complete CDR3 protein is CASLGGASYEQYF.

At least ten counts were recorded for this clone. CDR3 in amino acids: CASSLGSQGNEKLFF. The CDR3 bases that were read are TGTGCCAGCAGTTTAGGCTCACAGGGGAATGAAAAA. The chain is built from TRBV12-3 or TRBV12-4 and TRBJ1-4; 7 nucleotides align to TRBD1. The missing CDR3 end, 3 residues past where the read stops, is filled in from the germline J gene. This CDR3 has 15 amino acids. V shed 1 base, J shed 5 bases, and the junction held 4 bases outside the gene matches.

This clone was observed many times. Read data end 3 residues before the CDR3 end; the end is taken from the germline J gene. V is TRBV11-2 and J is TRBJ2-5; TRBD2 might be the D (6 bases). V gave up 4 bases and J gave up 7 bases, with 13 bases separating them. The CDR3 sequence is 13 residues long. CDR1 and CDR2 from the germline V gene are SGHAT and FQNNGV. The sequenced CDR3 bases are TGTGCCAGCAGCTCAGCCGGGGGTGGGACC. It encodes CASSSAGGGT. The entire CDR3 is CASSSAGGGTQYF.

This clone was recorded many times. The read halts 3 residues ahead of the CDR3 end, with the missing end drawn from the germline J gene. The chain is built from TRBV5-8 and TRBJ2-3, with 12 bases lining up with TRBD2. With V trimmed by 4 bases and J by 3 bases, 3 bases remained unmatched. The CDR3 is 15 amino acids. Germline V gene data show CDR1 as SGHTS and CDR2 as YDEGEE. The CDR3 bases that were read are TGTGCCAGCAGCCCCGGACTAGCGGGAACAGATACG. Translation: CASSPGLAGTDT. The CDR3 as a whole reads CASSPGLAGTDTQYF.

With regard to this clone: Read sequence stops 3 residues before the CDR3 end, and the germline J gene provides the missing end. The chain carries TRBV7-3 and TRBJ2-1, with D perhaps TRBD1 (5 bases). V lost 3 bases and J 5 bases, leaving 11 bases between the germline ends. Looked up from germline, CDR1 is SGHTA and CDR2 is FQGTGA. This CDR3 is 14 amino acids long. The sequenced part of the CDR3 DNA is TGTGCCAGCAGCTTGTGGGGCTCGGACAATGAG. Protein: CASSLWGSDNE. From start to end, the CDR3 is CASSLWGSDNEQFF.

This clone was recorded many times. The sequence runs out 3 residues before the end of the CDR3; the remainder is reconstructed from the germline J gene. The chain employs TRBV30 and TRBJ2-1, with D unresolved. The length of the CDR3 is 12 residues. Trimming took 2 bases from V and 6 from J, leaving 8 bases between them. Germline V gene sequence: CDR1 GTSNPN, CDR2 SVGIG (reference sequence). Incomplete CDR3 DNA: TGTGCCTGGAGTAACGAGCTCAATGAG. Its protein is CAWSNELNE. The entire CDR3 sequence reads CAWSNELNEQFF.

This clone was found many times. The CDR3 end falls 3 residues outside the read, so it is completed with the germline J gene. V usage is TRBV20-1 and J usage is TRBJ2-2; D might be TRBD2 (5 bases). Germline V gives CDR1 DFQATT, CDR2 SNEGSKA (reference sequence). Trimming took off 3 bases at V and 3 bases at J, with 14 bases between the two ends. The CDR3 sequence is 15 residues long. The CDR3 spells CSASGPSSYTGELFF. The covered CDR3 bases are TGCAGTGCTAGCGGTCCTAGCAGCTACACCGGGGAG.

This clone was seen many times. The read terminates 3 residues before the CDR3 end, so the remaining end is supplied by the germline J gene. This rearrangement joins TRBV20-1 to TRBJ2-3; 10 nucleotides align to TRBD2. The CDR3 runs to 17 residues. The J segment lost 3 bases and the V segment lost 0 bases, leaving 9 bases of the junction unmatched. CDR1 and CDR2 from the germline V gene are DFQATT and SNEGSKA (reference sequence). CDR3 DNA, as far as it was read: TGCAGTGCTAGAGAGGCTAGCGGGAGAACTATTACAGATACG. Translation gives CSAREASGRTITDT. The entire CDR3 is CSAREASGRTITDTQYF.

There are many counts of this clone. CDR3 bases read: TGTGCCATCAGTGTCGCTAGCGGGTTAATTTTTAATGAG. Protein product: CAISVASGLIFNE. The entire CDR3 protein reads CAISVASGLIFNEQFF. This rearrangement joins TRBV10-3 to TRBJ2-1; 8 nucleotides agree with TRBD2. The read halts 3 residues ahead of the CDR3 end, with the missing end drawn from the germline J gene. V dropped 4 bases and J dropped 7; count of bases not matched to a gene: 12. Per germline, CDR1 ENHRY and CDR2 SYGVKD. The CDR3 consists of 16 residues.

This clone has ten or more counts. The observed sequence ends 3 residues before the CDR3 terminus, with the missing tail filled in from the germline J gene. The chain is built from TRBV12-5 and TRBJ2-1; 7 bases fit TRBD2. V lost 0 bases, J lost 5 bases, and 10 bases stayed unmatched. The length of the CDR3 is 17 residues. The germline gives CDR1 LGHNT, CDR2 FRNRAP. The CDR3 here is CASGLVLRTRRDNEQFF. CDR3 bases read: TGTGCTAGTGGTTTGGTACTAAGGACTAGACGGGACAATGAG.

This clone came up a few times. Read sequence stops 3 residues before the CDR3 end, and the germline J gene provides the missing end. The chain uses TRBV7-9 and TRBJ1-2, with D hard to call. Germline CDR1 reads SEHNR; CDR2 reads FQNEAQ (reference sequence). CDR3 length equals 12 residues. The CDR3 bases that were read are TGTGCCAGCAGCTCCTCCGCAGATACC. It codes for CASSSSADT. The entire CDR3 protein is CASSSSADTYTF.

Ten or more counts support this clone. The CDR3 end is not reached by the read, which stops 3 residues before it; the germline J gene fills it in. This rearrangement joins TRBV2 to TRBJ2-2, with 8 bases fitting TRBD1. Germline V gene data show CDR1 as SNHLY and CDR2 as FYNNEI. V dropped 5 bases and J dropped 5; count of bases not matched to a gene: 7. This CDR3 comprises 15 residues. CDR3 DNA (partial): TGTGCCAGCAGTCTAAGGACAGGGAGGACCGGGGAG. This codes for CASSLRTGRTGE. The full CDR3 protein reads CASSLRTGRTGELFF.

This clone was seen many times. The part of the CDR3 DNA that was read is TGTGCCAGCAGTCGCGGGTCTTTGTACCGCTCTGGAAACACC. Translation gives CASSRGSLYRSGNT. The full CDR3 sequence reads CASSRGSLYRSGNTIYF. The genes are TRBV2 and TRBJ1-3; D is unresolved. Read coverage stops 3 residues before the CDR3 terminus; the germline J gene supplies the remainder. The CDR3 has 17 amino acids. V was pared by 5 bases and J by 0 bases, with 17 bases between. CDR1 SNHLY and CDR2 FYNNEI come from the germline V gene.

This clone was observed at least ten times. The CDR3 loop is CASSIQERGEQYF. Incomplete CDR3 DNA: TGTGCCAGCAGCATACAGGAGAGGGGCGAG. The chain couples TRBV7-6 to TRBJ2-7, with D perhaps TRBD1 or TRBD2 (5 bases each). Sequencing ends 3 residues short of the CDR3 end; the germline J gene provides the rest. Trimming stripped 5 bases from V and 6 bases from J, with 14 bases between. This CDR3 is 13 amino acids long. Germline assignment: CDR1 SGHVS and CDR2 FNYEAQ.

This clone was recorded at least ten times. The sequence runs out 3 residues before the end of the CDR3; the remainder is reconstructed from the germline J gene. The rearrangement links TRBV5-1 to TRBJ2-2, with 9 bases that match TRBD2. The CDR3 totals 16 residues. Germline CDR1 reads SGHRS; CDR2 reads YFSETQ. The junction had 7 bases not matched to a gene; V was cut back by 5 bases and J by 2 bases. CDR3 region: CASSQRTSANTGELFF. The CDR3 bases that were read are TGCGCCAGCAGTCAAAGGACTAGCGCTAACACCGGGGAG.